This TCR beta chain originates from a study of identical twins. General observations from the study: Donors were not followed over many years; analysis was cross-sectional. Twin sharing of out-of-frame TCR alpha was underestimated by models in monozygotic pairs. Twins' surplus sharing was weaker for beta out-of-frame sequences.

V was pared by 4 bases and J by 7 bases, with 6 bases of the junction left unmatched. The CDR3 sequence is 13 residues long. Germline CDR1 reads SQVTM; CDR2 reads ANQGSEA. Via MiXCR, TCRdb re-called the 5' RACE reads, giving one row per CDR3 protein. This table holds around 550,000 distinct CDR3 sequences, roughly 15% found once. Healthy Caucasians were all of the donors. Details on this clonotype: Its target is unknown.

These data were also filed under a second study, of yellow fever vaccine responses in identical twins.

The gene calls are TRBV29-1 and TRBJ1-5; TRBD1 matches 8 bases. Sequencing was carried out using CD4+ T cells sorted from blood. The TCR was taken from a woman younger than 35 in good health. DNA for the CDR3: TGCAGCGTTGCGCAGGGGGCGGGACAGCCCCAGCATTTT. As protein: CSVAQGAGQPQHF.